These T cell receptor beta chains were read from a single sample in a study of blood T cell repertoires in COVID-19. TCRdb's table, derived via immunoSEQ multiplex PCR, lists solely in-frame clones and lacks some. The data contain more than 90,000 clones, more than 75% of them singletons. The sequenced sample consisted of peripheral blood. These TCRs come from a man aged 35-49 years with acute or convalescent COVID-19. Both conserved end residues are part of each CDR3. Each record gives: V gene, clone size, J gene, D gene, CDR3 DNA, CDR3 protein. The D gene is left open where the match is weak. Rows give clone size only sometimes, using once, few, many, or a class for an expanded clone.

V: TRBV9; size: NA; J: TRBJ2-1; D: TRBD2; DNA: TGTGCCAGCAGCGTAGCGCGGGGGGCAATCAATGAGCAGTTCTTC; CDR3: CASSVARGAINEQFF
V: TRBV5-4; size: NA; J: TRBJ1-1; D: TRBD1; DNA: TGTGCCAGCAGCCCGACAGGGGGGAACACTGAAGCTTTCTTT; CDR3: CASSPTGGNTEAFF
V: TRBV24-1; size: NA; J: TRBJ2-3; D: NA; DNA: TGTGCCACCAGTGATTTAAGGACTCGCACAGATACGCAGTATTTT; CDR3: CATSDLRTRTDTQYF
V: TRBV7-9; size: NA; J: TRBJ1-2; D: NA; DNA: TGTGCCAGCAGCTTTGGGCCCCCCTATGGCTACACCTTC; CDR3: CASSFGPPYGYTF
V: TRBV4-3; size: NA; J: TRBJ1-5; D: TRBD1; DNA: TGCGCCAGCAGCCAAGGACAGGGGAATCAGCCCCAGCATTTT; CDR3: CASSQGQGNQPQHF
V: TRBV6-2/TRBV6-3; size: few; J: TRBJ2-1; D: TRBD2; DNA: TGTGCCAGCAGTCTGACTAGCGGGGGGGCTTATGAGCAGTTCTTC; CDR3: CASSLTSGGAYEQFF
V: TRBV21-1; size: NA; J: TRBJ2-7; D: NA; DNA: TGTGCCAGCAGTAGCACCTACGAGCAGTACTTC; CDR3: CASSSTYEQYF
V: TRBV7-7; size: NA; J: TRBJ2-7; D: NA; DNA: TGTGCTAGCAGACCGCCCGTCCTCAGTCTGTCCTACGAGCAGTACTTC; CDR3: CASRPPVLSLSYEQYF
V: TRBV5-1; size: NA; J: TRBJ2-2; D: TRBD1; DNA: TGCGCCAGCAACCGGGACAGGGATGCCGGGGAGCTGTTTTTT; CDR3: CASNRDRDAGELFF
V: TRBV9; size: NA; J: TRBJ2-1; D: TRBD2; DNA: TGTGCCAGCAGCGTAGAGGTCGGACTAGCGGGAGGCCCTGAGCAGTTCTTC; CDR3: CASSVEVGLAGGPEQFF
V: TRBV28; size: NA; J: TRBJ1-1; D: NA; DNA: TGTGCCAGCAGTTTATCTGGGCCGAACACTGAAGCTTTCTTT; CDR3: CASSLSGPNTEAFF
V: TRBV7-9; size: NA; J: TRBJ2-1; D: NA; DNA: TGTGCCAGCAGCTCGGGATTATACAATGAGCAGTTCTTC; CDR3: CASSSGLYNEQFF
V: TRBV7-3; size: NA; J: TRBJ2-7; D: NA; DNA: TGTGCCAGCAGTACTACAGGGCCCCCCTACGAGCAGTACTTC; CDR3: CASSTTGPPYEQYF
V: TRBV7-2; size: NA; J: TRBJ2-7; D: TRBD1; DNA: TGTGCCAGCAGCCCTCAAAGGGACAGGGCGGAGCAGTACTTC; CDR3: CASSPQRDRAEQYF
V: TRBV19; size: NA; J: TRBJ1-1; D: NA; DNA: TGTGCCACTATATCCCGAGGAGCCCCGAACACTGAAGCTTTCTTT; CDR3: CATISRGAPNTEAFF
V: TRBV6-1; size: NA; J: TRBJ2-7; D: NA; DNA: TGTGCCAGCAGTGAGTATCCGCAGGGGCGGAACGAGCAGTACTTC; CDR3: CASSEYPQGRNEQYF
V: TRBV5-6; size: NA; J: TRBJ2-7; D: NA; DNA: TGTGCCAGCAGCCCCAGGGGTGGGGCCTACGAGCAGTACTTC; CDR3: CASSPRGGAYEQYF
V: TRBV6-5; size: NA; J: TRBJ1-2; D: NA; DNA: TGTGCCAGCAGTTACCGACAGAATCGCAATGGCTACACCTTC; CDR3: CASSYRQNRNGYTF
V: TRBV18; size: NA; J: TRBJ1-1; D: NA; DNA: TGTGCCAGCTCATCACAACTCGACACTGAAGCTTTCTTT; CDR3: CASSSQLDTEAFF
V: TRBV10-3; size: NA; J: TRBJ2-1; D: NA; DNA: TGTGCCATCAGTGAGTCGGCCCTCTTCAATGAGCAGTTCTTC; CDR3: CAISESALFNEQFF
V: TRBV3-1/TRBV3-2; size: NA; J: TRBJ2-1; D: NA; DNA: TGTGCCAGCAGCCAAGCACTCCTAGAGCAGTTCTTC; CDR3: CASSQALLEQFF
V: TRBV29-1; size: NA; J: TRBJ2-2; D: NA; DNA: TGCAGCGTTCGGTTCACCGGGGAGCTGTTTTTT; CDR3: CSVRFTGELFF
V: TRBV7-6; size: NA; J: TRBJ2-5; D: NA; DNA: TGTGCCAGCAGCTTAGCGGCCGGGTCGAGGGGGGAGACCCAGTACTTC; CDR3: CASSLAAGSRGETQYF
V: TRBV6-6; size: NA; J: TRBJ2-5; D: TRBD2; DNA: TGTGCCAGCAGTCAGGGACTAGCGGCGACGTACCAAGAGACCCAGTACTTC; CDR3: CASSQGLAATYQETQYF
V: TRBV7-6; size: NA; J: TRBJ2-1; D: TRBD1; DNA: TGTGCCAGTTCCGGCCACAGGGGGCACTACAATGAGCAGTTCTTC; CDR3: CASSGHRGHYNEQFF
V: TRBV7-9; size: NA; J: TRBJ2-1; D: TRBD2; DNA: TGTGCCAGTTCGGGGGGGCCTACCTACAATGAGCAGTTCTTC; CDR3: CASSGGPTYNEQFF
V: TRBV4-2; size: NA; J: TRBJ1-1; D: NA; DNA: TGTGCCAGCAGCCCCCGGGGGGCAGATGAAGCTTTCTTT; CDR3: CASSPRGADEAFF
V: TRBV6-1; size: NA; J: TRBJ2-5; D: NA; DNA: TGTGCCAGCAGTGAAGGGAGAATTGAGACCCAGTACTTC; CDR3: CASSEGRIETQYF
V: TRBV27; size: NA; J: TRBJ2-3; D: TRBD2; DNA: TGTGCCAGCAGACTTAGCGGGAGTGAGTCAGATACGCAGTATTTT; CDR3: CASRLSGSESDTQYF
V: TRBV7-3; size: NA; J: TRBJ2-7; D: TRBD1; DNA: TGTGCCAGCAGCTTATTATGCTTCGGGACAGGGAGATCCTACGAGCAGTACTTC; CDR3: CASSLLCFGTGRSYEQYF
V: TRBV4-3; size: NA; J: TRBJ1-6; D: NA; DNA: TGCGCCAGCAGCCACCGACAGCATAATTCACCCCTCCACTTT; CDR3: CASSHRQHNSPLHF
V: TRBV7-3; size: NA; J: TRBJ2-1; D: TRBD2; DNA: TGTGCCAGCAGCGGATTAACTAGCGGGGGGGCTGATGAGCAGTTCTTC; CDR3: CASSGLTSGGADEQFF
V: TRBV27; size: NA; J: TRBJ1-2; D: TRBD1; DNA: TGTGCCAGCAGTCCCCAAGGGGACAGGTTGAGTGGCTACACCTTC; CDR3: CASSPQGDRLSGYTF
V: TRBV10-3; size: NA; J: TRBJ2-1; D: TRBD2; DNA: TGTGCCATCAGCCCGAACTCGGGGGGGGGCTACAATGAGCAGTTCTTC; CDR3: CAISPNSGGGYNEQFF
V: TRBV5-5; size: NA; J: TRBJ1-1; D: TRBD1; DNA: TGTGCCAGCAGCCATTGGACAGGAGCTACTGAAGCTTTCTTT; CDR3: CASSHWTGATEAFF
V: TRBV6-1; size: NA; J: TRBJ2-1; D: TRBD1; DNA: TGTGCCAGCAGTGATGGGGGGACAGGTTACAATGAGCAGTTCTTC; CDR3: CASSDGGTGYNEQFF
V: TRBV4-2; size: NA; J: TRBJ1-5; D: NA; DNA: TGTGCCAGCAGCCAAGTCCGGGCAGGGGTGAATCAGCCCCAGCATTTT; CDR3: CASSQVRAGVNQPQHF
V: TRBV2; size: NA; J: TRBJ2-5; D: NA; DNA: TGTGCCAGCAGTGGGTCGATGGGGGCCCTCCAAGAGACCCAGTACTTC; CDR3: CASSGSMGALQETQYF
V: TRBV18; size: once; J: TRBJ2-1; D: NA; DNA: TGTGCCAGCTCAACTTTAGGGACTGGGCGTGAGCAGTTCTTC; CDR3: CASSTLGTGREQFF
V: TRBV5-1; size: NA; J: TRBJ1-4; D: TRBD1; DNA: TGCGCCAGCAGCCCCGGGACAGGATATGAAAAACTGTTTTTT; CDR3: CASSPGTGYEKLFF
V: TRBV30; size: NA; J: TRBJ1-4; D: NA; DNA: TGTGCCTGGAGTGCAGAGAGGGTTCGGACTAATGAAAAACTGTTTTTT; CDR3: CAWSAERVRTNEKLFF
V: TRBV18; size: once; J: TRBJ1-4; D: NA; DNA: TGTGCCAGCTCACCAGTAGGGGCAACTGAAAAACTGTTTTTT; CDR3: CASSPVGATEKLFF
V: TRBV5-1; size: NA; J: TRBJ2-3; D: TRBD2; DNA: TGCGCCAGCAGCGACGGGGGGGTTACAGATACGCAGTATTTT; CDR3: CASSDGGVTDTQYF
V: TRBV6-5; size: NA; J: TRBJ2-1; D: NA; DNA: TGTGCCAGCAGTTACCGACTAGACGATGAGCAGTTCTTC; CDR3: CASSYRLDDEQFF
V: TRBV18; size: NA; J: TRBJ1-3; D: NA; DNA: TGTGCCAGCTCACCCCGGGGGTACTCTGGAAACACCATATATTTT; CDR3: CASSPRGYSGNTIYF